The TCR beta chain under discussion was sequenced for a study of T cells in Graves' hyperthyroidism and ophthalmopathy. Whole-study findings and limits: Stable hyperthyroidism and ophthalmopathy were separated using 13 V-J signatures.

Ophthalmopathy patients had Clinical Activity Score at least 3, NOSPECS grade at least 4, duration under 3 months. As concerns this clonotype: Its antigen is unidentified.

This CDR3 contains 16 residues. Germline loops: CDR1 MGHRA, CDR2 YSYEKL. V lost 5 bases, J lost 8 bases, and 13 bases stayed unmatched. Using RNA transcripts as the source, TCR beta CDR3 regions were amplified. First-round RT-PCR with HTBI primers amplified the TCR CDR3 region. TCRdb called the multiplex PCR reads again in MiXCR, with one record for every CDR3 protein. Among approximately 620,000 distinct CDR3 sequences listed, around 16% were seen once. Sequenced input: blood. The gene calls are TRBV4-1 and TRBJ2-1, with TRBD2 matching 9 bases. The clonotype comes from a woman aged 40-49 years with Graves' ophthalmopathy. This CDR3 reads CASSVSGGRGWDEQFF. In DNA, the CDR3 is TGCGCCAGCAGCGTCAGCGGGGGGAGAGGATGGGATGAGCAGTTCTTC.